The clone carrying this T cell receptor beta chain was seen a few times. The sample originates from a study of blood T cell repertoires in COVID-19. The germline CDR1 and CDR2 sequences are KGHSH and LQKENI. There are 18 residues in the CDR3. V trimming: 3 bases; J trimming: 6 bases; junction bases outside the gene matches: 9. TCRdb's copy holds only in-frame clones and misses some; the assay was immunoSEQ multiplex PCR. The top ten hold 13% to 15% of the sample, which has about 150,000 clones, approximately 82% seen once. The specimen was peripheral blood. The source of this sequence is a human donor with acute or convalescent COVID-19. The donor label of this sample is uncertain. The chain recombines TRBV18 with TRBJ2-2; 14 bases match TRBD2. The DNA of the CDR3 is TGTGCCAGCTCACCGTCGACTAGCGGGGGGGCAAGTTCCGGGGAGCTGTTTTTT. Encoded protein: CASSPSTSGGASSGELFF.